Below are 10 T cell receptor beta chains sequenced from a single sample in a study of blood T cell repertoires in COVID-19. Assay used: immunoSEQ multiplex PCR; TCRdb lists only in-frame clones, some missing. The sample carries a few hundred thousand clones, around 85% recorded once. The sequencing sample was made of peripheral blood. Receptor source: a human donor with COVID-19, enrolled during active disease. The donor label of this sample is uncertain.

The chain uses TRBV24-1 and TRBJ2-1; TRBD1 might be the D (6 bases). V was pared by 7 bases and J by 1 base, with 13 bases between. The CDR3 covers 15 residues. Germline V gives CDR1 KGHDR, CDR2 SFDVKD. CDR3 in DNA: TGTGCCACCAGCCCCGGGACACCTTCCTACAATGAGCAGTTCTTC. The encoded protein is CATSPGTPSYNEQFF.

The chain carries TRBV4-3 and TRBJ2-6; maybe TRBD2 (6 bases). The CDR3 runs to 16 residues. Germline assignment: CDR1 LGHNA and CDR2 YSLEER. V dropped 0 bases and J dropped 0 bases, with 6 bases sitting between them. The CDR3 region is CASSQEGLSGANVLTF. The CDR3 DNA follows: TGCGCCAGCAGCCAAGAGGGACTCTCTGGGGCCAACGTCCTGACTTTC.

V gene TRBV30 combines with J gene TRBJ2-7; unclear D gene. Per the germline V gene, CDR1 is GTSNPN and CDR2 is SVGIG (reference sequence). This CDR3 contains 13 residues. Deletions cut 2 bases from V and 1 base from J, with 9 bases between. CDR3 sequence: CAWSMGSSYEQYF. The CDR3, as DNA: TGTGCCTGGAGTATGGGCTCATCCTACGAGCAGTACTTC.

The V and J genes are TRBV27 and TRBJ1-5; no reliable D call. Germline-derived CDR1 and CDR2 are MNHEY and SMNVEV (reference sequence). This CDR3 region has 14 residues. Trimming shortened V by 2 bases and J by 4 bases, and 9 bases separated the two germline ends. The CDR3 region is CASSLGPGNQPQHF. The CDR3 DNA follows: TGTGCCAGCAGTTTAGGTCCGGGGAATCAGCCCCAGCATTTT.

This chain uses TRBV28 with TRBJ2-5; D is undetermined. Germline V lookup: CDR1 MDHEN, CDR2 SYDVKM. The CDR3 has 14 residues. V was trimmed by 3 bases and J by 5 bases, leaving 13 bases between them. The CDR3 loop reads CASSLQNLQETQYF. For the CDR3, the DNA is TGTGCCAGCAGTTTGCAAAACCTCCAGGAGACCCAGTACTTC. The entire variable domain, with the rest obtained from reference TRBV28 and TRBJ2-5, is as follows: DVKVTQSSRYLVKRTGEKVFLECVQDMDHENMFWYRQDPGLGLRLIYFSYDVKMKEKGDIPEGYSVSREKKERFSLILESASTNQTSMYLCASSLQNLQETQYFGPGTRLLVL.

The V and J genes are TRBV7-9 and TRBJ1-5; tentatively, D is TRBD1 (5 bases). V dropped 5 bases and J dropped 6 bases, with 14 bases sitting between them. Germline CDR1 SEHNR, CDR2 FQNEAQ (reference sequence). The CDR3 runs to 14 residues. The DNA for the CDR3 is TGTGCCAGCAGCGGGTTGGAGGGGAGTCAGCCCCAGCATTTT. It is translated as CASSGLEGSQPQHF.

Only a few counts were recorded for this clone. The rearrangement uses TRBV5-4 and TRBJ1-2; the D gene is possibly TRBD1 (5 bases). Germline V gene data show CDR1 as SGHNT and CDR2 as YYREEE (reference sequence). Trimming took 4 bases from V and 3 from J, leaving 28 bases between them. The CDR3 sequence is 19 residues long. CDR3 protein: CASSPPFYRGLKRDYGYTF. The CDR3 DNA follows: TGTGCCAGCAGCCCACCTTTCTACCGGGGACTGAAACGGGACTATGGCTACACCTTC. The full variable domain, completed using reference TRBV5-4 and TRBJ1-2, is ETGVTQSPTHLIKTRGQQVTLRCSSQSGHNTVSWYQQALGQGPQFIFQYYREEENGRGNFPPRFSGLQFPNYSSELNVNALELDDSALYLCASSPPFYRGLKRDYGYTFGSGTRLTVV.

The chain carries TRBV28 and TRBJ2-5, with 12 positions matching TRBD1. V lost 3 bases and J lost 5; bases outside the gene matches: 4. This CDR3 spans 15 amino acids. CDR1 is MDHEN and CDR2 is SYDVKM in the germline V gene. CDR3 protein: CASSLGQGAGETQYF. The CDR3 nucleotides are TGTGCCAGCAGTTTGGGACAGGGGGCGGGGGAGACCCAGTACTTC.

The V gene is TRBV2, the J gene TRBJ1-3; TRBD1 might be the D (6 bases). Trimming shortened V by 6 bases and J by 7 bases, and 13 bases separated the two germline ends. The CDR3 has 13 residues. Germline assignment: CDR1 SNHLY and CDR2 FYNNEI. The CDR3 sequence: CASSDDRSNTIYF. The CDR3 DNA is TGTGCCAGCAGCGATGACAGGAGTAACACCATATATTTT.

V gene TRBV19 combines with J gene TRBJ2-2, with 8 positions matching TRBD2. CDR3 length: 15 residues. CDR1 and CDR2 (germline): LNHDA, SQIVND (reference sequence). V was pared by 4 bases and J by 5 bases, with 6 bases of the junction left unmatched. The CDR3 DNA is TGTGCCAGTAGTACCCGGACGGGGGGGACCGGGGAGCTGTTTTTT. Translated: CASSTRTGGTGELFF. Full variable domain (missing parts from reference TRBV19 and TRBJ2-2): DGGITQSPKYLFRKEGQNVTLSCEQNLNHDAMYWYRQDPGQGLRLIYYSQIVNDFQKGDIAEGYSVSREKKESFPLTVTSAQKNPTAFYLCASSTRTGGTGELFFGEGSRLTVL.